This paragraph reports one T cell receptor beta chain. The trim removed 2 bases at V and 1 base at J, leaving 4 bases unmatched. The CDR3 has 15 amino acids. The germline CDR1 and CDR2 sequences are SGHNT and YYREEE (reference sequence). The sample belongs to a study of blood T cell repertoires in COVID-19. In the original workflow: Quantification of nucleated cells was approximated via reference gene primer amplification. Some clones are missing from TCRdb's copy, which holds only in-frame ones; the method was immunoSEQ multiplex PCR. Clone size and the V and J calls come from that table; the DNA yielded D and trimming. Of 52,000 or so clones listed, approximately 88% are singletons.

This chain joins TRBV5-4 and TRBJ2-3, with TRBD2 matching 7 bases. The sequenced sample was peripheral blood. This TCR came from a man between 35 and 55 years old with COVID-19, enrolled during active disease. The CDR3 spells CASSFAGRGTDTQYF. The CDR3 region has the DNA TGTGCCAGCAGCTTTGCGGGGAGGGGCACAGATACGCAGTATTTT.